The next 9 T cell receptor beta chains were all read from a single sample in a study of cytomegalovirus exposure and HLA in healthy donors. The PCR employed 60 Vbeta primers together with 13 Jbeta primers. This table comes from immunoSEQ multiplex PCR, and its TCRdb copy is limited to in-frame clones, with some not included. The sample yields about 130,000 clones, 65% to 80% seen once. Sequenced: PBMCs. The receptors derive from a woman between 40 and 50 years old in good health and CMV-seropositive.

Points on this clone: This specimen includes other DNA sequences encoding the same CDR3. The V and J genes are TRBV5-4 and TRBJ1-1; 9 nucleotides line up with TRBD1. The CDR3 spans 15 residues. Unmatched junction bases numbered 11, after V lost 4 bases and J lost 7 bases. CDR1 and CDR2 from the germline V gene are SGHNT and YYREEE (reference sequence). CDR3 in DNA: TGTGCCAGCAGCGTCCTGGGACAGGGTACTATTGAAGCTTTCTTT. It specifies CASSVLGQGTIEAFF.

The chain is built from TRBV2 and TRBJ1-2; a weak D match, TRBD1 (5 bases). This CDR3 is 13 amino acids long. Germline CDR1 SNHLY, CDR2 FYNNEI. Trimming stripped 4 bases from V and 6 bases from J, with 12 bases between. The CDR3 DNA is TGTGCCAGCAGTGCGACATGGGGCAATGGCTACACCTTC. It specifies CASSATWGNGYTF. The entire variable domain, with the rest obtained from reference TRBV2 and TRBJ1-2, is as follows: EPEVTQTPSHQVTQMGQEVILRCVPISNHLYFYWYRQILGQKVEFLVSFYNNEISEKSEIFDDQFSVERPDGSNFTLKIRSTKLEDSAMYFCASSATWGNGYTFGSGTRLTVV.

V usage is TRBV28 and J usage is TRBJ2-7; TRBD1 matches 9 bases. This CDR3 contains 15 residues. Unmatched junction bases numbered 6, after V lost 6 bases and J lost 0 bases. CDR1 is MDHEN, CDR2 SYDVKM, per germline. The DNA of the CDR3 is TGTGCCAGCAGAACAGGGGGCTCGAGCTCCTACGAGCAGTACTTC. Translating it yields CASRTGGSSSYEQYF.

The rearrangement links TRBV10-3 to TRBJ1-5; 10 bases align to TRBD1. Germline values: CDR1 ENHRY, CDR2 SYGVKD. The CDR3 is 13 amino acids. Trimming cost V 7 bases and J 5 bases; bases outside gene matches: 2. This CDR3 is CAINGQGDQPQHF. The CDR3 region has the DNA TGTGCCATCAATGGACAGGGGGATCAGCCCCAGCATTTT.

This chain links TRBV7-6 with TRBJ2-7; tentatively, D is TRBD1 (6 bases). The CDR3 sequence is 15 residues long. V dropped 2 bases and J dropped 7 bases, with 18 bases sitting between them. Germline V gives CDR1 SGHVS, CDR2 FNYEAQ. CDR3 coding DNA: TGTGCCAGCAGCTTAATAGGGGGTTTCTTAGGTGAGCAGTACTTC. Protein sequence: CASSLIGGFLGEQYF.

The chain combines TRBV4-2 with TRBJ1-1; a weak D match, TRBD1 (6 bases). Trimming took 1 base from V and 2 from J, leaving 20 bases between them. CDR1 is LGHNA, CDR2 YNFKEQ, per germline. The CDR3 loop spans 18 amino acids. CDR3 coding DNA: TGTGCCAGCAGCCAAGGAGCATACAGGGTGGGCTCAAACACTGAAGCTTTCTTT. Translation: CASSQGAYRVGSNTEAFF.

This clone has only one observation. The chain couples TRBV6-6 to TRBJ1-1, with a possible D match to TRBD1 (5 bases). The CDR3 length is 16 residues. Germline V CDR1 and CDR2: MNHNY, SVGAGI (reference sequence). V lost 0 bases to trimming and J lost 6 bases, with 17 bases between them. CDR3 sequence: CASSYSLPGGGAEAFF. In DNA form, the CDR3 reads TGTGCCAGCAGTTACTCCCTGCCGGGCGGGGGGGCTGAAGCTTTCTTT.

V gene TRBV5-4 combines with J gene TRBJ1-2; D remains unclear. Germline assignment: CDR1 SGHNT and CDR2 YYREEE (reference sequence). The length of the CDR3 is 14 residues. The V gene lost 0 bases and the J gene lost 0 bases, with 6 bases spanning the gap. The CDR3 nucleotides are TGTGCCAGCAGCTTGGGAGGGTCTAACTATGGCTACACCTTC. Protein: CASSLGGSNYGYTF.

The V call is TRBV9, the J call TRBJ2-3, with 11 bases matching TRBD2. V shed 0 bases, J shed 0 bases, and the junction held 12 bases outside the gene matches. Germline values: CDR1 SGDLS, CDR2 YYNGEE. The CDR3 has 20 residues. The CDR3, as DNA: TGTGCCAGCAGCGTAGTGGGTAGCGGGAGGGCCGAGATCAGCACAGATACGCAGTATTTT. Protein sequence: CASSVVGSGRAEISTDTQYF.